This T cell receptor (beta chain) was identified in a study of blood T cell repertoires in COVID-19. Source study methods: How many nucleated cells were present was estimated from reference gene primer amplification. The repertoire was sequenced with immunoSEQ multiplex PCR; TCRdb's copy has only in-frame clones and lacks some. V, J and clone size were drawn from that table, and D and trimming were deduced from the DNA. The sample records tens of thousands of clones, roughly 88% being singletons. CDR1 SGHRS and CDR2 YFSETQ come from the germline V gene. The V segment lost 2 bases and the J segment 3 bases; nucleotides outside the gene matches: 4. CDR3 length: 15 amino acids.

The sample comprised peripheral blood. The sequence was collected from a man in his fifties with active COVID-19. V gene TRBV5-1 combines with J gene TRBJ2-1, with 8 nucleotides matching TRBD2. In DNA form, the CDR3 reads TGCGCCAGCAGCTTTACTAGCGGCAGCTACAATGAGCAGTTCTTC. Residues: CASSFTSGSYNEQFF.